This T cell receptor (beta chain) was observed in a study of control samples from healthy donors and cancer patients (dated by TCRdb to 2020 to 2022). About this clone itself: Its antigen is currently not known. No quality values exist for individual bases; no much larger clone is one base distant.

CDR1 SGHRS and CDR2 YFSETQ are derived from the germline V gene. Inclusive of the bounding cysteine and phenylalanine, the CDR3 is 15 residues long. The sequence is cut down to CDR3 DNA, 45 bases in frame from base 1. Trimming leaves V shorter by 3 bases and J shorter by 8 bases, with the junction holding 11 bases beyond the gene matches. Library construction relied on the immunoSEQ multiplex PCR assay. As stored in TCRdb, this immuneACCESS dataset retains in-frame rearrangements with V and J assigned. A fraction of the clones does not appear; measured against another copy, unresolved V genes explain less than half of the discrepancy, and the remainder lacks a known reason. Within this sample are 90,000 to 110,000 clones, with about nine tenths of them counted one time only. The ten top clones hold about 4.2% of the sample.

The sample comprised blood. This chain is built from TRBV5-1 and TRBJ1-2; the junction holds 9 bases that match TRBD1. The sequence derives from a human donor in good health. The donor label of this sample is uncertain. The CDR3: CASSSTGGSNRGYTF. The sequenced DNA: TGCGCCAGCAGCTCGACAGGGGGATCGAATAGAGGCTACACCTTC.